This T cell receptor (beta chain) derives from a study of blood T cell repertoires in COVID-19. About the research overall: Acute and convalescent COVID-19 samples came from the United States, Italy and Spain. PBMCs, B-cell-depleted T cells, or T cells provided the cDNA or gDNA that made up the material.

Original processing notes: Reference gene primer amplification gave estimated nucleated cell counts. Generated by immunoSEQ multiplex PCR, the TCRdb table keeps only in-frame clones and is missing some. Clone size and V and J calls were adopted from that table, with D and trimming inferred from the DNA. This sample has tens of thousands of clones, with less than 95% found just once. This TCR derives from a man in his 70s with acute or convalescent COVID-19. Sequencing used peripheral blood.

CDR3 protein: CASSYSTGAGNTIYF. CDR3 nucleotides: TGTGCCAGCAGTTACTCGACAGGGGCTGGAAACACCATATATTTT. The rearrangement joins TRBV6-5 to TRBJ1-3, with 8 bases matching TRBD1. CDR3 size: 15 residues. The J segment lost 2 bases and the V segment lost 0 bases, leaving 0 bases of the junction unmatched. CDR1 is MNHEY and CDR2 is SVGAGI in the germline V gene.